A single T cell receptor (beta chain) is shown here with its context. Profiled with immunoSEQ multiplex PCR; TCRdb holds only in-frame clones, not every one. The data show 120,000 to 150,000 clones, more than 85% seen once. This specimen belongs to a study of control samples from healthy donors and cancer patients. V lost 4 bases to trimming and J lost 2 bases, with 15 bases between them. The CDR3 extends over 15 amino acids. CDR1 and CDR2 from the germline V gene are SGHNT and YYREEE (reference sequence). The receptor comes from a man in his thirties or forties in good health. The specimen was blood. This chain links TRBV5-4 with TRBJ1-2, with a possible D match to TRBD1 (6 bases). The CDR3 sequence is CASSRWAGENYGYTF. The CDR3 nucleotides read TGTGCCAGCAGCCGGTGGGCAGGGGAAAACTATGGCTACACCTTC. Full variable domain (missing parts from reference TRBV5-4 and TRBJ1-2): ETGVTQSPTHLIKTRGQQVTLRCSSQSGHNTVSWYQQALGQGPQFIFQYYREEENGRGNFPPRFSGLQFPNYSSELNVNALELDDSALYLCASSRWAGENYGYTFGSGTRLTVV.